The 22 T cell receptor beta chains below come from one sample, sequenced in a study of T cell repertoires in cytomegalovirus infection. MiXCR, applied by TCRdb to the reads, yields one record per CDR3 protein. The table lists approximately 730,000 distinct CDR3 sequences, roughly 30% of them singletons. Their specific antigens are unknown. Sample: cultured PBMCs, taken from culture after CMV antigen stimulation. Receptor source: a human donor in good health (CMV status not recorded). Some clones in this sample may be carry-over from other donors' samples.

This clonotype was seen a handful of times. CDR3 region: CASSLVGNSRGITEAFF. In DNA form, the CDR3 reads TGTGCCAGCAGCTTAGTTGGCAACTCCCGGGGGATCACTGAAGCTTTCTTT. The V and J genes are TRBV7-2 and TRBJ1-1; weak D call: TRBD1 (5 bases). Germline V gives CDR1 SGHTA, CDR2 FQGNSA. The CDR3 length is 17 residues. Trimming shortened V by 1 base and J by 4 bases, and 19 bases separated the two germline ends.

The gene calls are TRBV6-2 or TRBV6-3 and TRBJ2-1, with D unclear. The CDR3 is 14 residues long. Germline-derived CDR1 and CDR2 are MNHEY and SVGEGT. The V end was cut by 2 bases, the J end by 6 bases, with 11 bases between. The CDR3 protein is CASSYDAPINEQFF. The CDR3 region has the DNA TGTGCCAGCAGTTACGACGCCCCAATCAATGAGCAGTTCTTC.

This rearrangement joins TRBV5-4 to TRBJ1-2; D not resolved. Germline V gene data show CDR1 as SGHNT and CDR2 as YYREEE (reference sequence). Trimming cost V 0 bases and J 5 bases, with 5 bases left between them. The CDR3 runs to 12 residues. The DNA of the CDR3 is TGTGCCAGCAGCTTGGAGACTTATGGCTACACCTTC. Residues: CASSLETYGYTF.

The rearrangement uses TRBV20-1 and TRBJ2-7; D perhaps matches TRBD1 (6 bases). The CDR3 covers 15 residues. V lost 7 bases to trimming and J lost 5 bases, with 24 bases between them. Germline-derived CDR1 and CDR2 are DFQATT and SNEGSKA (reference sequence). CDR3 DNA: TGCAGTGGTGGGGCGGCCAGGGGATTATCTAACGAGCAGTACTTC. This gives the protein CSGGAARGLSNEQYF.

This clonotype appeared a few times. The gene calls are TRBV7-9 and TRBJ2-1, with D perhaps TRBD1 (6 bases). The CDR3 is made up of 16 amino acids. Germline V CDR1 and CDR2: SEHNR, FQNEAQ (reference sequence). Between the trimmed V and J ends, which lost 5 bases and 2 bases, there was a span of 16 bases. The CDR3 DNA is TGTGCCAGCAGCCTGGACAGCAAAAGCCCCTACAATGAGCAGTTCTTC. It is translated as CASSLDSKSPYNEQFF.

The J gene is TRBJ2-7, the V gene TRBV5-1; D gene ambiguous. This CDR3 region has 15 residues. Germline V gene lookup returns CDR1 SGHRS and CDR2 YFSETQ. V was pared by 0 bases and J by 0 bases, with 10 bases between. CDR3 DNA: TGCGCCAGCAGCTTGGCCTCAGGATACTCCTACGAGCAGTACTTC. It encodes CASSLASGYSYEQYF.

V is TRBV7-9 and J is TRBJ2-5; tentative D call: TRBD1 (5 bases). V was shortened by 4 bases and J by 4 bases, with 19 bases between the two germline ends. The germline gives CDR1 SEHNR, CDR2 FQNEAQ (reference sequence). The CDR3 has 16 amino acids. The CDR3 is CASSSTDDSHRETQYF. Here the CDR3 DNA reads TGTGCCAGCAGCTCCACCGACGACAGCCACCGAGAGACCCAGTACTTC.

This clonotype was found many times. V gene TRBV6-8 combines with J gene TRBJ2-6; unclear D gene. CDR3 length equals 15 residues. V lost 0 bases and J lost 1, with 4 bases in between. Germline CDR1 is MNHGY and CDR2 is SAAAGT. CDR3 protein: CASSYSGSGANVLTF. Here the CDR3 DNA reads TGTGCCAGCAGTTACTCCGGATCTGGGGCCAACGTCCTGACTTTC.

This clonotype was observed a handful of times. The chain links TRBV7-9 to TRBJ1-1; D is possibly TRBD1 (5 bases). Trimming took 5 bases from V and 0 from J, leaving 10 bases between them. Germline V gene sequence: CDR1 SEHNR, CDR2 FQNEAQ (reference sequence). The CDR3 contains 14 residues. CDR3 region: CASSERGLNTEAFF. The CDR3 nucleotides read TGTGCCAGCAGCGAGAGGGGATTGAACACTGAAGCTTTCTTT.

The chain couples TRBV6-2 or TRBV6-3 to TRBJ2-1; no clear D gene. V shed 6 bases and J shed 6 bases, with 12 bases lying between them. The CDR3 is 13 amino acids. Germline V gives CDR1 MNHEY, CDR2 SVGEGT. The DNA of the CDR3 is TGTGCCAGCAGCCACGGCACGAGCAATGAGCAGTTCTTC. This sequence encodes CASSHGTSNEQFF.

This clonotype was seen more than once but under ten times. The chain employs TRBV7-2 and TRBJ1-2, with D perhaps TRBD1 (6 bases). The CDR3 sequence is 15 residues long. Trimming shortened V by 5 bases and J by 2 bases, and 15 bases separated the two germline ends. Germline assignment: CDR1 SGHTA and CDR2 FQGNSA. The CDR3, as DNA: TGTGCCAGCAGCCCCCCGGCTGGACAGAACTATGGCTACACCTTC. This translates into CASSPPAGQNYGYTF.

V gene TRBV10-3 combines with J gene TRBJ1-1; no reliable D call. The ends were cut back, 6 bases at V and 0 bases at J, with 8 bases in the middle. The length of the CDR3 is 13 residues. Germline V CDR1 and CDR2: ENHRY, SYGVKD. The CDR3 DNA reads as TGTGCCATCAGACCCGGGATGAACACTGAAGCTTTCTTT. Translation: CAIRPGMNTEAFF.

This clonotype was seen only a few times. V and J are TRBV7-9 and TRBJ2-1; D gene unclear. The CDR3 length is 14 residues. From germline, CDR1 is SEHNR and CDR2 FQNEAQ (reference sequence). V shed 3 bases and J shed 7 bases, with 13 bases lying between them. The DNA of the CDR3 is TGTGCCAGCAGCTTGTTACTCGATTGGAATGAGCAGTTCTTC. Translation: CASSLLLDWNEQFF.

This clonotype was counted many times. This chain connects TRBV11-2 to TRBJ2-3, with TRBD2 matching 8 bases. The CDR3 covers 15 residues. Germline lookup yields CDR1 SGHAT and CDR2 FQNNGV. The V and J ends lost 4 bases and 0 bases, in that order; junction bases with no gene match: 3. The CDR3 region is CASSSLAGSTDTQYF. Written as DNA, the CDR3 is TGTGCCAGCAGCTCCTTAGCGGGGAGCACAGATACGCAGTATTTT.

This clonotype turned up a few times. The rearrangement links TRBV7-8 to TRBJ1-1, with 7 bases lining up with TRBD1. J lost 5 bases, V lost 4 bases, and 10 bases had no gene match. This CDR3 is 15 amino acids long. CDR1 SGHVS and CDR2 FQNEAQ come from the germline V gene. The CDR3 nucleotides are TGTGCCAGCAGCTCGTTACAGGGGTGGGGAACTGAAGCTTTCTTT. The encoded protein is CASSSLQGWGTEAFF. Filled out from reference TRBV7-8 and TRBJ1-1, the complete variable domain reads GAGVSQSPRYKVAKRGQDVALRCDPISGHVSLFWYQQALGQGPEFLTYFQNEAQLDKSGLPSDRFFAERPEGSVSTLKIQRTQQEDSAVYLCASSSLQGWGTEAFFGQGTRLTVV.

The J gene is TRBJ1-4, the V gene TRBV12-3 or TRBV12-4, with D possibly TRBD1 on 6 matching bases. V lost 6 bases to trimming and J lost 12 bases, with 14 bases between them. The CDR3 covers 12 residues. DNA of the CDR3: TGTGCCAGCAGGGGGGCCGGGATAGAACTGTTTTTT. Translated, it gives CASRGAGIELFF.

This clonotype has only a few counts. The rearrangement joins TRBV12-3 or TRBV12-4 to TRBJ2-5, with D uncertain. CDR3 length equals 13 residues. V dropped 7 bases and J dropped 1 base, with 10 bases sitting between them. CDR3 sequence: CASTQHTQETQYF. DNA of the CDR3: TGTGCCAGCACCCAACACACCCAAGAGACCCAGTACTTC.

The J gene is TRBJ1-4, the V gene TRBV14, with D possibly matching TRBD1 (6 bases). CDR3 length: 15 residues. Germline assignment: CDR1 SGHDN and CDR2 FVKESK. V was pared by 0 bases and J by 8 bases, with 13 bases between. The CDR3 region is CASSQELGAWEKLFF. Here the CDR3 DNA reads TGTGCCAGCAGCCAAGAGTTGGGGGCTTGGGAAAAACTGTTTTTT.

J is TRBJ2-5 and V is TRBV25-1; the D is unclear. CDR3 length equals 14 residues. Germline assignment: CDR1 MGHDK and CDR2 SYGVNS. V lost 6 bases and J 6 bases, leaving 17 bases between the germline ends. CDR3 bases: TGTGCCAGCAGCGCCCGTGGCAGAGGAAAGACCCAGTACTTC. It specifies CASSARGRGKTQYF. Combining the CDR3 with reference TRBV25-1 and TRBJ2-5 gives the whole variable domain EADIYQTPRYLVIGTGKKITLECSQTMGHDKMYWYQQDPGMELHLIHYSYGVNSTEKGDLSSESTVSRIRTEHFPLTLESARPSHTSQYLCASSARGRGKTQYFGPGTRLLVL.

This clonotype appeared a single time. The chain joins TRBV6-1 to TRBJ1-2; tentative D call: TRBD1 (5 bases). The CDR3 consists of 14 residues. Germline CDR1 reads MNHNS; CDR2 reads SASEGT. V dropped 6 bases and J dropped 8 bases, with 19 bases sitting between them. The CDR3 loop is CASSPGSVEGGYTF. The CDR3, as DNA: TGTGCCAGCAGCCCGGGGTCCGTGGAGGGGGGCTACACCTTC.

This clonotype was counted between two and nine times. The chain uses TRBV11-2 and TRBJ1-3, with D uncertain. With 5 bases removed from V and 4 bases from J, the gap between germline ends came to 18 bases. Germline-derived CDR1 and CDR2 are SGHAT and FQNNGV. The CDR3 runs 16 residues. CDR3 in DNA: TGTGCCAGCAGCACCCTGTCGGCCCCCGGAGGAAACACCATATATTTT. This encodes CASSTLSAPGGNTIYF. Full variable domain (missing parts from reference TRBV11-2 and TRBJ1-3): EAGVAQSPRYKIIEKRQSVAFWCNPISGHATLYWYQQILGQGPKLLIQFQNNGVVDDSQLPKDRFSAERLKGVDSTLKIQPAKLEDSAVYLCASSTLSAPGGNTIYFGEGSWLTVV.

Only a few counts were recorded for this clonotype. CDR3 residues: CASSQGADPGGDNEKLFF. CDR3 bases: TGTGCCAGCAGCCAAGGGGCCGATCCAGGAGGGGATAATGAAAAACTGTTTTTT. The chain couples TRBV4-2 to TRBJ1-4; TRBD1 is a possible D gene (5 bases). CDR1 is LGHNA and CDR2 is YNFKEQ in the germline V gene. CDR3 length: 18 amino acids. Trimming removed 1 base from V and 4 bases from J, with 19 bases in between.